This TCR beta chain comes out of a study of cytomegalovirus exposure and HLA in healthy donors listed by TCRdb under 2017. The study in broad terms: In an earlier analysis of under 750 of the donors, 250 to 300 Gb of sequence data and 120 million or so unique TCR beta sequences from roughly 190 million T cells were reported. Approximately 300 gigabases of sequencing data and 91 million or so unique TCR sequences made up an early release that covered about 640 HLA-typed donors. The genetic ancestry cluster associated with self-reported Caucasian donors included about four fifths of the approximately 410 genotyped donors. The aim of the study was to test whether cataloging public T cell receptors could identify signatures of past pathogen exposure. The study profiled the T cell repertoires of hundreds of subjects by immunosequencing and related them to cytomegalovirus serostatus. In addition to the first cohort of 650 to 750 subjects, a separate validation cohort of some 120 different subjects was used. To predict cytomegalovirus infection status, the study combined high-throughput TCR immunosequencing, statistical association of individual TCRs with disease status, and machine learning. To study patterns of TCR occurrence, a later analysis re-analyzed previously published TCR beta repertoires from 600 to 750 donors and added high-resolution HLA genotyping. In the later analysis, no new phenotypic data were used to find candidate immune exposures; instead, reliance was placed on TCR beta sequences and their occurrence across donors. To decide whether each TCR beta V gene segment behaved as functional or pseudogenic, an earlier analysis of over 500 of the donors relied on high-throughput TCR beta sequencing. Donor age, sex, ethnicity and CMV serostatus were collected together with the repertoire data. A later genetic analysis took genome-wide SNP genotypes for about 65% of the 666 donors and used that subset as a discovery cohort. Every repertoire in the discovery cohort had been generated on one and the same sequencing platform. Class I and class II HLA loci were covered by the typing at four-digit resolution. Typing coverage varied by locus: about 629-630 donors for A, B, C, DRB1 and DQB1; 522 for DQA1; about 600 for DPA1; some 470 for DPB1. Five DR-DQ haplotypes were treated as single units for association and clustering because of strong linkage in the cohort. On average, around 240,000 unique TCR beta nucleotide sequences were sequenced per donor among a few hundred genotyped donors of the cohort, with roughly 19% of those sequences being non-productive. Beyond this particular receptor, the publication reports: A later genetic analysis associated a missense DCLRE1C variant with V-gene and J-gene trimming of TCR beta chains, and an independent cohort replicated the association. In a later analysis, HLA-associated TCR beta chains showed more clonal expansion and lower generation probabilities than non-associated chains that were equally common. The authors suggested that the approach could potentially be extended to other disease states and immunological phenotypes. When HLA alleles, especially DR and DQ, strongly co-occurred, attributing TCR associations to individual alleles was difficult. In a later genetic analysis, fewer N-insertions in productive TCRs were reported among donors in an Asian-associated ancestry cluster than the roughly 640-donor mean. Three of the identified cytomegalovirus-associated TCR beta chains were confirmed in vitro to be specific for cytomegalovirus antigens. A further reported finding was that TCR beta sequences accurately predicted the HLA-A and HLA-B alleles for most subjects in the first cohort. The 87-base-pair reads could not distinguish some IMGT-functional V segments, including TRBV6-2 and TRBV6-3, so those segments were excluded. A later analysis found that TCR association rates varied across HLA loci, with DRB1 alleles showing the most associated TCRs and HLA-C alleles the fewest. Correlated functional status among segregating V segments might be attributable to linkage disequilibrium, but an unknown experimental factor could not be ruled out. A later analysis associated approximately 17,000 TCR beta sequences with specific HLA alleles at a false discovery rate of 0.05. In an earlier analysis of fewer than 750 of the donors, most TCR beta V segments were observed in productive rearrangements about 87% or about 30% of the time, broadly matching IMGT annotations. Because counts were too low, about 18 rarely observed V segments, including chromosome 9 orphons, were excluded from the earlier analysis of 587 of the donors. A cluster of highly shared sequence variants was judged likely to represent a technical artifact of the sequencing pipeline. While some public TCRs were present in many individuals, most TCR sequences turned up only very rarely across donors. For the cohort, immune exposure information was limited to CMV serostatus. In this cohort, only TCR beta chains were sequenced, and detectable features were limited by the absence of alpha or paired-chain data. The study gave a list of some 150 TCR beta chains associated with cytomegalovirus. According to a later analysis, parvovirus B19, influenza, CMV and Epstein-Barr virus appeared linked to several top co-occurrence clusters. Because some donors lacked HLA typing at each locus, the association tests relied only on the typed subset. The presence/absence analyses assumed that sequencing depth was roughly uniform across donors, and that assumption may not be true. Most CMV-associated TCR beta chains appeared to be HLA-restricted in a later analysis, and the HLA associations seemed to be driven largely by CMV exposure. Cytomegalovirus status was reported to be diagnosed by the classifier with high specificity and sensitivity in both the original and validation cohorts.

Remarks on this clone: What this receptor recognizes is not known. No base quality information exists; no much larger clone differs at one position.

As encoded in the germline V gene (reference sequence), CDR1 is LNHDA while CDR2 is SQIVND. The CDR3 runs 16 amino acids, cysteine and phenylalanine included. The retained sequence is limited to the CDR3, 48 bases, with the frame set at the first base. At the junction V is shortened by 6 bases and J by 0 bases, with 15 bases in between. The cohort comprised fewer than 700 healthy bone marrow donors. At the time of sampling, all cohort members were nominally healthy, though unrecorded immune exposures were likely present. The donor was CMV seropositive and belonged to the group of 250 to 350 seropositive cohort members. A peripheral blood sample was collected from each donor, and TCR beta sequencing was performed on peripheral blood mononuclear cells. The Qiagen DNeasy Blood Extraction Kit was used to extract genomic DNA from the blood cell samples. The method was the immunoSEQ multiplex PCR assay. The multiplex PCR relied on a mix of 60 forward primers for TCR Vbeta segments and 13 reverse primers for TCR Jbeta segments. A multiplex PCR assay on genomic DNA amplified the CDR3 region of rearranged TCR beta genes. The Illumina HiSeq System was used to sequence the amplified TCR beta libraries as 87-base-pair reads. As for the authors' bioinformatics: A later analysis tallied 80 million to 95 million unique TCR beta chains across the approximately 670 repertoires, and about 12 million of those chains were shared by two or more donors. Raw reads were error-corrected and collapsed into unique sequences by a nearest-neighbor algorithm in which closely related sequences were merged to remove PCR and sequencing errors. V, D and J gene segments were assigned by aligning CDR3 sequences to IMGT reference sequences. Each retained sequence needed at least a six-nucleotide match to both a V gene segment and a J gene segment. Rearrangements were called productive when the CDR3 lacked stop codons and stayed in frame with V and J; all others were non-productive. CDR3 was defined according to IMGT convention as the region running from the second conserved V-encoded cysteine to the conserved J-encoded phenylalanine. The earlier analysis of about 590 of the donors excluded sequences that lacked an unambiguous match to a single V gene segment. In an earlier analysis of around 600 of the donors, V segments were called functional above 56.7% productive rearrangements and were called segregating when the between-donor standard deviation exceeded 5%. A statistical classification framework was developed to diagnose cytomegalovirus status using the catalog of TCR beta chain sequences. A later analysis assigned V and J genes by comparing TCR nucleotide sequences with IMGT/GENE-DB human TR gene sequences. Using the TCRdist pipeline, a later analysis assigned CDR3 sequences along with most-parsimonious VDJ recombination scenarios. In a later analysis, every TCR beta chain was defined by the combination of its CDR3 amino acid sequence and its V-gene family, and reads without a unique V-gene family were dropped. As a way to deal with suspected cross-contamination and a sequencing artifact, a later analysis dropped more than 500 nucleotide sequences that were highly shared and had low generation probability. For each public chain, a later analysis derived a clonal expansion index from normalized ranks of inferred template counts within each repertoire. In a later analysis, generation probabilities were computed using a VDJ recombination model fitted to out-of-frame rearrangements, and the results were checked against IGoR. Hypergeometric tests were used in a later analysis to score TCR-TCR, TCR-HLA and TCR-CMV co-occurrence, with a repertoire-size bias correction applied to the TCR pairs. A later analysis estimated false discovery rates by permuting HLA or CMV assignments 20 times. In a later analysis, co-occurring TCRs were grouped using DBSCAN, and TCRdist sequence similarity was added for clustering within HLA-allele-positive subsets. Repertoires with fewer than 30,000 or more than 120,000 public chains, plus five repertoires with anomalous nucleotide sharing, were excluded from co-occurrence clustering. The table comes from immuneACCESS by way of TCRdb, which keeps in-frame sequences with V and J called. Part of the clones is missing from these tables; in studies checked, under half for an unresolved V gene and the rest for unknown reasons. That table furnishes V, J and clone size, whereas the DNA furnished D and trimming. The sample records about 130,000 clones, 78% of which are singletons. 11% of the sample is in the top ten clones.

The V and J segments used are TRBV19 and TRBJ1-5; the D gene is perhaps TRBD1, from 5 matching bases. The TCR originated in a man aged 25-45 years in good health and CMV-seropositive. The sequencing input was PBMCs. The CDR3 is CASSGGIVNSNQPQHF. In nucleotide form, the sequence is TGTGCCAGTAGCGGGGGGATTGTTAATAGCAATCAGCCCCAGCATTTT.